This T cell receptor beta chain was captured by sequencing in a study of blood T cell repertoires in COVID-19 (dated by TCRdb to 2019 to 2021). With respect to the entire study: Collaborator samples came from the United States, Italy and Spain and covered acute and convalescent phases of COVID-19. Sample metadata almost always included a de-identified subject ID, COVID-19 status, age in years and sex. A freely available public database, intended as a resource for researchers studying the immune response to SARS-CoV-2, is where the repertoires were released. The prospective study material was composed of cDNA or gDNA derived from T cells, B-cell-depleted T cells, or PBMCs. Samples were obtained from the ongoing ImmuneRACE study (first 160 participants) and from about 1,300 subjects provided by 6 global collaborators. The dataset comprised deeply sampled blood TCRbeta repertoires from subjects exposed to, actively infected with, or recovered from COVID-19. HLA class I and class II types, where available, came from metadata supplied by the sample provider rather than from assay-based typing. Paper-wide results and their limitations: How much clinical and demographic metadata was included differed by source and by participant, and the metadata was provided uncurated.

As regards this clone: The target of this receptor is not known. No much larger clonotype is one base removed from it; base qualities were not supplied.

TCRbeta CDR3 regions were amplified from genomic DNA by means of the immunoSEQ Assay, a bias-controlled multiplex PCR. The original pipeline was this. The number of nucleated cells in each sample was estimated from the amplification of reference gene primers within the assay. To quantify the absolute abundance of each unique TCRbeta CDR3 rearrangement, sequence reads were collapsed and filtered. Productive Simpson clonality was computed per sample as the square root of Simpson's diversity index over productive rearrangements. The source is immuneACCESS, and TCRdb retained only in-frame sequences with V and J called. Part of the clones is not carried over; for the studies checked, unresolved V genes explain less than half of this, and the remainder is unexplained. From that table come the V and J calls and clone size; the DNA was used to work out D and trimming. The sample table shows roughly 200,000 clones, and 81% are seen once. Of the sample, approximately 8% falls within the top ten clones.

Each collaborating institution followed its own protocols to collect whole blood in K2EDTA tubes. For TCRbeta analysis, collaborator samples were shipped as frozen whole blood, as isolated PBMCs, or as DNA extracted from either sample type. Trimming takes 3 bases off V and 0 bases off J; junction bases not matched to a gene: 8. For CDR1 and CDR2, the germline V gene lists SGDLS and YYNGEE. From the cysteine through the phenylalanine, the CDR3 covers 17 amino acids. The only DNA kept is the CDR3, 51 bases in frame from the first base. The sequence came from a woman older than 75 with acute or convalescent COVID-19. The chain links TRBV9 with TRBJ1-1, with 10 bases in between that match TRBD1. The sample comprised peripheral blood. The DNA is as follows: TGTGCCAGCAGCGGAGGGCCGGGACAGGGGATGAACACTGAAGCTTTCTTT. Its translation is CASSGGPGQGMNTEAFF.